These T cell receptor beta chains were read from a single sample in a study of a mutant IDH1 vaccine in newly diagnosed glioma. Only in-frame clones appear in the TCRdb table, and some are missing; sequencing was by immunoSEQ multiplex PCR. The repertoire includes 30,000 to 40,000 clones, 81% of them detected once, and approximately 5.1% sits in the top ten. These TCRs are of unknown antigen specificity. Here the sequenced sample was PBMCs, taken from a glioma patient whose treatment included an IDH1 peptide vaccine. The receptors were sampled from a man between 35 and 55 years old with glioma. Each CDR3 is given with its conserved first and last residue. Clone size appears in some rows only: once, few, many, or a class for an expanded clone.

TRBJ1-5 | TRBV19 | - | CASSILDRAGNQPQHF
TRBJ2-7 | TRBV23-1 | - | CASSQFKPRDRDEQYF
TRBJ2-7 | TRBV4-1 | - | CASSQDGEGAGEQYF
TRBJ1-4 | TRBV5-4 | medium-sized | CASSSNRARGRLDEKLFF
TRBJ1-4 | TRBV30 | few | CAWRSGGQGFEKLFF
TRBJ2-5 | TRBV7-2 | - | CASSPRTGYGGETQYF
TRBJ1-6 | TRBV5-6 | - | CASSARDTDNSPLHF
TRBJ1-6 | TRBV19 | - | CASSARTGDRSYNSPLHF
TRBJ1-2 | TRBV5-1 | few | CASSLAGSDYGYTF
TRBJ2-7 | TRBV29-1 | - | CSVRRGPNSYEQYF
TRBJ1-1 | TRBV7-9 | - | CASSSDRGYGTEAFF
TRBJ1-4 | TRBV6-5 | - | CASSYTPGQGRVLFF
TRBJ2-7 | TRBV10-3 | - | CAYRSGGANEQYF
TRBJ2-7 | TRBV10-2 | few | CASSETNYEQYF
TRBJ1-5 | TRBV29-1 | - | CSVESGVNQPQHF
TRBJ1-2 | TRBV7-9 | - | CASSLAAGYGYTF
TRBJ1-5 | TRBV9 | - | CASSVGSGNQPQHF
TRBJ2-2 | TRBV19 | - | CASRHNTNTGELFF
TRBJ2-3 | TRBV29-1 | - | CSVEGDRVDFWADTQYF
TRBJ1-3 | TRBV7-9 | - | CASSLSGTSAGNTIYF
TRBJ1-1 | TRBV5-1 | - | CASSLARGLNTEAFF
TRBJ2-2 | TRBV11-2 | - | CASSFQGGFAGELFF
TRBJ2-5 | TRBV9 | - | CASSPGRQETQYF
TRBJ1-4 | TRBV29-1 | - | CSVNWGEKLFF
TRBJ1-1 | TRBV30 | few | CAWRAWGARPKAFF
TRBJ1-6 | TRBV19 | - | CASSIQEANSPLHF
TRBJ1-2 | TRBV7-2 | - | CASSSEGTLVSYGYTF
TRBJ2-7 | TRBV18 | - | CASSPLTDRRYDEQYF
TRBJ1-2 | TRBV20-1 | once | CSATQGGGYTF
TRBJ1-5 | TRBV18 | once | CASSRQGGQPQHF
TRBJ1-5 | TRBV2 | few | CASSPDRGVNQPQHF
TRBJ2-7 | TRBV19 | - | CASSRNRRGYEQYF
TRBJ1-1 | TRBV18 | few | CASSPGRQGFTEAFF
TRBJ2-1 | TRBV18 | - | CASSPGREGLHEQFF